These T cell receptor beta chains were read from a single sample in a study of cytomegalovirus exposure and HLA in healthy donors. Profiling relied on immunoSEQ multiplex PCR, and the TCRdb table lists in-frame clones only, not all of them. The table lists 150,000 to 250,000 clones, about 81% of them singletons. Input material: PBMCs. These receptors originate from a woman aged 30 to 39 in good health and CMV-seronegative. Each CDR3 is given with its conserved first and last residue. D genes are given only for firm matches. Only some rows state a clone size, as once, few, many or a class for expanded clones.

>TRBV30|TRBJ1-2|TRBD1|-
CAWSQGAVGYTF
TGTGCCTGGAGTCAGGGGGCGGTAGGCTACACCTTC
>TRBV5-1|TRBJ2-7|TRBD2|-
CASSLSSPSGNYEQYF
TGCGCCAGCAGCTTGAGTAGCCCTAGCGGAAACTACGAGCAGTACTTC
>TRBV27|TRBJ1-3|-|-
CASSLGQSSGNTIYF
TGTGCCAGCAGTTTGGGACAAAGCTCTGGAAACACCATATATTTT
>TRBV19|TRBJ1-4|TRBD1|-
CASSAGGVPTNEKLFF
TGTGCCAGTAGCGCAGGGGGTGTTCCAACTAATGAAAAACTGTTTTTT
>TRBV5-1|TRBJ2-6|-|-
CASSLTAILSGANVLTF
TGCGCCAGCAGCTTGACAGCAATTCTATCTGGGGCCAACGTCCTGACTTTC
>TRBV30|TRBJ1-1|TRBD1|-
CAWSALQGSRAEAFF
TGTGCCTGGAGCGCCCTACAGGGGAGTAGGGCTGAAGCTTTCTTT
>TRBV9|TRBJ2-1|TRBD2|-
CASSGSGGAYNEQFF
TGTGCCAGCAGCGGTAGCGGGGGCGCCTACAATGAGCAGTTCTTC
>TRBV5-4|TRBJ2-3|TRBD2|few
CASSRRVAGSTDTQYF
TGTGCCAGCAGCCGGAGGGTAGCGGGAAGCACAGATACGCAGTATTTT
>TRBV6-5|TRBJ2-5|-|-
CASRQGQETQYF
TGTGCCAGCAGGCAGGGCCAAGAGACCCAGTACTTC
>TRBV28|TRBJ1-5|-|few
CASSFVGASNQPQHF
TGTGCCAGCAGTTTTGTGGGGGCTAGCAATCAGCCCCAGCATTTT
>TRBV5-1|TRBJ1-2|-|-
CASSLESGKAGGYTF
TGCGCCAGCAGCTTGGAGTCCGGGAAGGCGGGGGGCTACACCTTC
>TRBV6-5|TRBJ2-1|TRBD1|-
CASRGQSSYNEQFF
TGTGCCAGCAGGGGACAGAGCTCCTACAATGAGCAGTTCTTC
>TRBV4-1|TRBJ2-3|-|-
CASSRGQHTDTQYF
TGCGCCAGCAGCCGCGGACAGCACACAGATACGCAGTATTTT
>TRBV7-8|TRBJ1-3|-|large
CASSLDSTGNTIYF
TGTGCCAGCAGCCTGGACAGTACCGGAAACACCATATATTTT
>TRBV4-1|TRBJ1-5|-|few
CASSQDSAGSNQPQHF
TGCGCCAGCAGCCAAGATAGTGCAGGGAGCAATCAGCCCCAGCATTTT
>TRBV4-2|TRBJ2-5|-|-
CASSPSDLETQYF
TGTGCCAGCAGCCCTAGCGATCTAGAGACCCAGTACTTC
>TRBV27|TRBJ1-4|TRBD1|-
CASSRPLQGEKEKLFF
TGTGCCAGCAGCCGCCCCTTACAGGGGGAGAAAGAAAAACTGTTTTTT
>TRBV6-1|TRBJ1-6|TRBD1|-
CASSEFRTGLNSPLHF
TGTGCCAGCAGTGAATTCCGGACAGGTCTGAATTCACCCCTCCACTTT
>TRBV18|TRBJ2-7|TRBD1|-
CASSPPVSAGGPYEQYF
TGTGCCAGCTCACCACCGGTTTCTGCAGGGGGCCCCTACGAGCAGTACTTC
>TRBV7-9|TRBJ2-7|TRBD2|few
CASSPRLAGLYYEQYF
TGTGCCAGCAGCCCCCGACTAGCGGGGTTATACTACGAGCAGTACTTC
>TRBV4-1|TRBJ2-5|-|-
CASSQPGHGRETQYF
TGCGCCAGCAGCCAACCCGGACATGGTCGGGAGACCCAGTACTTC
>TRBV6-1|TRBJ2-1|-|-
CASSLTTAGSEQFF
TGTGCCAGCAGTCTTACGACAGCAGGTTCCGAGCAGTTCTTC
>TRBV27|TRBJ1-1|-|-
CASSLSRAGVTTEAFF
TGTGCCAGCAGTTTATCTCGGGCAGGGGTGACCACTGAAGCTTTCTTT
>TRBV7-9|TRBJ2-5|TRBD2|-
CASSLGLAGAETQYF
TGTGCCAGCAGCTTAGGTCTAGCGGGAGCAGAGACCCAGTACTTC
>TRBV29-1|TRBJ2-7|TRBD2|-
CSVWGRGDEQYF
TGCAGCGTATGGGGGCGGGGGGACGAGCAGTACTTC
>TRBV5-1|TRBJ2-1|TRBD2|-
CASSIAGTSSHEQFF
TGCGCCAGCAGCATCGCCGGGACTAGCTCCCATGAGCAGTTCTTC
>TRBV9|TRBJ2-7|TRBD1|few
CASSPRQGNYVEQYF
TGTGCCAGCAGCCCCAGACAGGGGAACTACGTGGAGCAGTACTTC
>TRBV19|TRBJ2-3|TRBD2|-
CASMRRAGGPGDTQYF
TGTGCCAGTATGAGGAGGGCGGGAGGGCCAGGAGATACGCAGTATTTT
>TRBV25-1|TRBJ2-1|TRBD2|-
CASSWAGGGNEQFF
TGTGCCAGCAGTTGGGCGGGAGGAGGGAATGAGCAGTTCTTC
>TRBV6-6|TRBJ1-1|TRBD1|-
CASSRPDRAETEAFF
TGTGCCAGCAGTCGCCCGGACAGGGCTGAAACTGAAGCTTTCTTT
>TRBV15|TRBJ2-1|TRBD2|-
CATSNLAGAYNEQFF
TGTGCCACCAGCAATCTAGCGGGGGCCTACAATGAGCAGTTCTTC
>TRBV6-5|TRBJ2-1|-|-
CASSYTDSSSYNEQFF
TGTGCCAGCAGTTACACCGACAGTAGCTCCTACAATGAGCAGTTCTTC
>TRBV7-9|TRBJ2-1|-|once
CASSLVSHEQFF
TGTGCCAGCAGTCTAGTGTCTCATGAGCAGTTCTTC
>TRBV30|TRBJ1-2|-|-
CACVRAGGPNYGYTF
TGTGCCTGCGTGAGGGCCGGGGGTCCTAACTATGGCTACACCTTC
>TRBV30|TRBJ2-6|-|-
CAWSRQVISGANVLTF
TGTGCCTGGAGTCGACAGGTGATATCTGGGGCCAACGTCCTGACTTTC
>TRBV7-2|TRBJ1-5|-|-
CASSITGFSNQPQHF
TGTGCCAGCAGCATCACAGGGTTTAGCAATCAGCCCCAGCATTTT
>TRBV7-9|TRBJ2-1|TRBD2|-
CASSLARGAYSYNEQFF
TGTGCCAGCAGCTTAGCGCGGGGGGCGTACTCCTACAATGAGCAGTTCTTC
>TRBV15|TRBJ2-3|-|once
CATSRDRDTQYF
TGTGCCACCAGCAGAGATCGTGATACGCAGTATTTT
>TRBV5-4|TRBJ1-1|TRBD1|-
CASSLKGGKKAFF
TGTGCCAGCAGCTTGAAAGGGGGCAAGAAAGCTTTCTTT
>TRBV6-1|TRBJ2-5|TRBD1|-
CASSERTGRETQYF
TGTGCCAGCAGTGAAAGGACAGGGCGAGAGACCCAGTACTTC
>TRBV9|TRBJ2-2|-|few
CASSVVSTTSGELFF
TGTGCCAGCAGCGTAGTCTCGACAACAAGCGGGGAGCTGTTTTTT
>TRBV14|TRBJ2-1|TRBD1|once
CASSGQAYNEQFF
TGTGCCAGCAGCGGACAGGCCTACAATGAGCAGTTCTTC
>TRBV6-1|TRBJ1-5|TRBD1|-
CASRGTGVSNQPQHF
TGTGCCAGCAGGGGGACAGGAGTTAGCAATCAGCCCCAGCATTTT
>TRBV5-6|TRBJ2-2|TRBD2|-
CASSLGVAGRTGELFF
TGTGCCAGCAGCTTGGGAGTAGCGGGGAGAACCGGGGAGCTGTTTTTT
>TRBV5-1|TRBJ1-4|TRBD1|-
CASSGPWTGNEKLFF
TGCGCCAGCAGCGGCCCGTGGACAGGGAATGAAAAACTGTTTTTT
>TRBV9|TRBJ1-2|-|few
CASSVAITANYGYTF
TGTGCCAGCAGCGTAGCGATCACAGCTAACTATGGCTACACCTTC
>TRBV5-1|TRBJ2-7|TRBD2|-
CASSLASGSSYEQYF
TGCGCCAGCAGCTTGGCCAGCGGGAGCTCCTACGAGCAGTACTTC
>TRBV29-1|TRBJ2-3|TRBD2|-
CSALTSGSRKDTQYF
TGCAGCGCGTTGACTAGCGGGAGCAGGAAAGATACGCAGTATTTT
>TRBV27|TRBJ2-1|-|-
CASSFSGNNEQFF
TGTGCCAGCAGTTTCTCCGGGAACAATGAGCAGTTCTTC
>TRBV15|TRBJ2-2|TRBD1|-
CATSIDTGGSGELFF
TGTGCCACCAGCATAGACACAGGGGGTAGCGGGGAGCTGTTTTTT
>TRBV10-3|TRBJ2-3|TRBD2|-
CAISEPPPRLAGIPDTQYF
TGTGCCATCAGTGAGCCCCCCCCGCGACTAGCGGGAATCCCAGATACGCAGTATTTT
>TRBV4-1|TRBJ2-5|TRBD2|-
CASSVRLAGVGETQYF
TGCGCCAGCAGCGTTCGACTAGCGGGGGTCGGTGAGACCCAGTACTTC
>TRBV15|TRBJ1-2|-|-
CATSTRWGGEANYGYTF
TGTGCCACCAGCACCCGGTGGGGGGGTGAGGCTAACTATGGCTACACCTTC
>TRBV5-1|TRBJ1-1|TRBD1|-
CASSGTGPHTEAFF
TGCGCCAGCTCGGGGACAGGGCCCCACACTGAAGCTTTCTTT
>TRBV7-3|TRBJ1-2|TRBD1|-
CASSQTGTGDGYTF
TGTGCCAGCAGCCAAACCGGGACAGGGGACGGCTACACCTTC
>TRBV18|TRBJ1-5|-|-
CASSPDSQPQHF
TGTGCCAGCTCACCAGATAGCCAGCCCCAGCATTTT
>TRBV19|TRBJ1-1|TRBD1|-
CASSNRGLNTEAFF
TGTGCCAGTAGTAACAGGGGACTGAACACTGAAGCTTTCTTT
>TRBV7-2|TRBJ1-2|TRBD1|-
CASSLGGQGSSRGYTF
TGTGCCAGCAGCTTAGGGGGACAGGGTTCCTCTCGGGGCTACACCTTC
>TRBV5-6|TRBJ1-5|-|-
CASRAGLYSNQPQHF
TGTGCCAGCAGGGCAGGGTTATATAGCAATCAGCCCCAGCATTTT
>TRBV5-1|TRBJ2-1|-|-
CASSLGQVNYNEQFF
TGCGCCAGCAGCTTGGGACAGGTGAACTACAATGAGCAGTTCTTC